This T cell receptor (beta chain) was sequenced in a study of shared clonotypes between healthy human individuals. Study information: The people who gave samples were two women and three men aged 18 to 49.

This clone was seen at least ten times. Unsorted PBMC contributed roughly 300 ng DNA, tens of thousands of T cell genomes, to each replicate PCR. Unsorted PBMC DNA was sequenced on ten immunoSEQ deep assay plates. In the original workflow: Filtering differed since immunoSEQ provided only junctions, with no quality scores. The data were produced by immunoSEQ multiplex PCR, yet TCRdb's version contains in-frame clones alone and is incomplete. The V and J calls and clone size are taken from that table; D and trimming were inferred from the DNA. Of roughly 96,000 clones listed, approximately 51% were seen once; the top ten hold about 14%. The CDR3 length is 13 residues. Germline V CDR1 and CDR2: SGHTA, FQGTGA. The ends were cut back, 4 bases at V and 4 bases at J, with 10 bases in the middle.

Sequencing was performed on PBMCs. This sequence originates from a woman aged 40 to 50 in good health. Some clones in this sample may be carry-over from other donors' samples. The J gene is TRBJ1-1, the V gene TRBV7-3; D is unresolved. CDR3 region: CASSSPYSTEAFF. DNA of the CDR3: TGTGCCAGCAGCTCGCCCTACAGCACTGAAGCTTTCTTT.